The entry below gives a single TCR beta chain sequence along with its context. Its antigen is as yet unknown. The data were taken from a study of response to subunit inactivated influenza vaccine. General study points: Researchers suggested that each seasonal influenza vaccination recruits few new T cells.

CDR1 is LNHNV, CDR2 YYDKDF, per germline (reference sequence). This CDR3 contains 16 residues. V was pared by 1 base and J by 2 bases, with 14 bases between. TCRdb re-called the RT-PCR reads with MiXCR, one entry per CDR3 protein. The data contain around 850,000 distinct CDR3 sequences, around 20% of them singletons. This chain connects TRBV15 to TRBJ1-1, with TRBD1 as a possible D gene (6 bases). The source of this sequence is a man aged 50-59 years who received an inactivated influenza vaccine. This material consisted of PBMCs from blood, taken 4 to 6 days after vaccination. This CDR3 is CATSRVQGGTNTEAFF. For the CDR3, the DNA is TGTGCCACCAGCAGAGTCCAAGGGGGAACCAACACTGAAGCTTTCTTT.